The 5 T cell receptor beta chains presented below share a single source sample, sequenced in a study of neoadjuvant nivolumab and ipilimumab in lung cancer. Assay used: immunoSEQ multiplex PCR; TCRdb lists only in-frame clones, some missing. The data show roughly 9,900 clones, roughly four fifths seen once. Sequenced material: peripheral blood, taken before neoadjuvant nivolumab, alone or with ipilimumab. The receptors were gathered from an adult with non-small cell lung cancer.

The chain couples TRBV5-1 to TRBJ2-1; D is unresolved. Germline V lookup: CDR1 SGHRS, CDR2 YFSETQ. Trimming left V 1 base short and J 10 bases short, with 15 bases between. CDR3 length: 14 amino acids. The CDR3 bases are TGCGCCAGCAGCTTGTTTGCTAGTCAGTACGAGCAGTTCTTC. As protein: CASSLFASQYEQFF.

The gene calls are TRBV13 and TRBJ1-1; no clear D gene. With 1 base removed from V and 4 bases from J, the gap between germline ends came to 4 bases. Per the germline V gene, CDR1 is PRHDT and CDR2 is FYEKMQ (reference sequence). The CDR3 covers 12 residues. The CDR3 nucleotides are TGTGCCAGCAGCTTAGAGGGCACTGAAGCTTTCTTT. Encoded protein: CASSLEGTEAFF. The variable domain in full, completed from reference TRBV13 and TRBJ1-1, reads AAGVIQSPRHLIKEKRETATLKCYPIPRHDTVYWYQQGPGQDPQFLISFYEKMQSDKGSIPDRFSAQQFSDYHSELNMSSLELGDSALYFCASSLEGTEAFFGQGTRLTVV.

The V call is TRBV5-1, the J call TRBJ1-1, with a weak D call TRBD1 (5 bases). Germline assignment: CDR1 SGHRS and CDR2 YFSETQ. Trimming left V 1 base short and J 11 bases short, with 21 bases between. This CDR3 is 15 amino acids long. CDR3 sequence: CASSLISGTTGEAFF. CDR3 bases: TGCGCCAGCAGCTTGATTTCAGGGACGACGGGGGAGGCTTTCTTT.

This clone was seen a handful of times. J is TRBJ1-2 and V is TRBV10-3; the match to TRBD1 covers 9 bases. The CDR3 is made up of 13 amino acids. V gave up 10 bases and J gave up 6 bases; unmatched junction bases: 9. The germline V gene encodes CDR1 ENHRY and CDR2 SYGVKD. The CDR3, as DNA: TGTGCCACCGAGACCGGGACAGGGAATGGCTACACCTTC. It translates to CATETGTGNGYTF.

The chain has TRBV7-6 and TRBJ1-2; D uncertain. V gave up 5 bases and J gave up 5 bases, with 15 bases separating them. The CDR3 contains 14 residues. In germline, CDR1 is SGHVS, CDR2 FNYEAQ. CDR3 coding DNA: TGTGCCAGCAGCCCCCCCGGGCAGCCTTATGGCTACACCTTC. Protein product: CASSPPGQPYGYTF.